These T cell receptor beta chains were read from a single sample in a study of T cells after yellow fever vaccination. TCRdb itself ran the 5' RACE reads through MiXCR, one entry per CDR3 protein. The top ten clones hold around 24% of a sample with about 300,000 distinct CDR3 sequences, about 4% of them seen once. The sample here was PBMCs, taken 5 days after the yellow fever booster vaccination. Every receptor here comes from a man aged 18 to 29 who received the YFV17D yellow fever vaccine. Both conserved end residues are part of each CDR3. A D gene is named only where the DNA matches it firmly. Part of the rows lack a size; the others show once, few, many or a class for expanded clones.

clone_size | d_call | j_call | v_call | cdr3_nt | cdr3_aa
NA | NA | TRBJ2-6 | TRBV15 | TGTGCCACCAGCAGCCGGGGCTCTGGGGCCAACGTCCTGACTTTC | CATSSRGSGANVLTF
few | TRBD1 | TRBJ1-5 | TRBV15 | TGTGCCACCAGCAGAGACAGGGGGAGAAATCAGCCCCAGCATTTT | CATSRDRGRNQPQHF
NA | TRBD1 | TRBJ2-2 | TRBV12-3/TRBV12-4 | TGTGCCAGCACGGACAGGGTTGACACCGGGGAGCTGTTTTTT | CASTDRVDTGELFF
NA | NA | TRBJ2-3 | TRBV6-1 | TGTGCCAGCACCTTACCGGGCCCCGAAGATACGCAGTATTTT | CASTLPGPEDTQYF
many | TRBD2 | TRBJ2-5 | TRBV5-1 | TGCGCCAGCAGCCTTAGCGGGGGGGCCGGAGAGACCCAGTACTTC | CASSLSGGAGETQYF
few | NA | TRBJ2-5 | TRBV12-3/TRBV12-4 | TGTGCCAGCAGTTTCAGGACGGCCCGTTCGGGGACCCAGTACTTC | CASSFRTARSGTQYF
many | TRBD2 | TRBJ2-1 | TRBV2 | TGTGCCAGCAGTCGCCTGACTAGCGGGGCGCGCAATGAGCAGTTCTTC | CASSRLTSGARNEQFF
NA | NA | TRBJ1-6 | TRBV6-5 | TGTGCCAGCAGCCAAACTGGCCAGACCGATAATTCACCCCTCCACTTT | CASSQTGQTDNSPLHF
few | NA | TRBJ2-3 | TRBV20-1 | TGCAGTGCTAGAGTAGGGATTTGGACAGATACGCAGTATTTT | CSARVGIWTDTQYF
many | NA | TRBJ2-5 | TRBV4-3 | TGCGCCAGCAGCCAAGAAGGAAGTGGGGGCCAAGAGACCCAGTACTTC | CASSQEGSGGQETQYF
NA | NA | TRBJ2-1 | TRBV27 | TGTGCCAGCAGTCCGGTCTCCTACAATGAGCAGTTCTTC | CASSPVSYNEQFF
few | NA | TRBJ2-3 | TRBV5-1 | TGCGCCAGCAGCTGGTCGGGGGGCCGTTTAGATACGCAGTATTTT | CASSWSGGRLDTQYF
many | NA | TRBJ2-6 | TRBV24-1 | TGTGCCACCAGTGATGCCGCGGTTGGGGCCAACGTCCTGACTTTC | CATSDAAVGANVLTF
few | TRBD1 | TRBJ2-6 | TRBV5-4 | TGTGCCAGCAGCTCGACAGGGTTAGGGGCCAACGTCCTGACTTTC | CASSSTGLGANVLTF
few | NA | TRBJ2-3 | TRBV30 | TGTGCCTGGGCAGGGGGGGATACGCAGTATTTT | CAWAGGDTQYF
NA | NA | TRBJ2-1 | TRBV2 | TGTGCCAGCGAGGTCTACAATGAGCAGTTCTTC | CASEVYNEQFF
many | NA | TRBJ1-1 | TRBV4-3 | TGCGCCAGCAGCCAGGCTTGGGGCGGGGGGCTTGCTTTCTTT | CASSQAWGGGLAFF
NA | TRBD1 | TRBJ2-2 | TRBV5-4 | TGTGCCAGCACCAGGACAGGGGGCACCGGGGAGCTGTTTTTT | CASTRTGGTGELFF
many | TRBD2 | TRBJ2-3 | TRBV6-5 | TGTGCCAGCAGCTCGCTAGCAGCGGGGGGGCCGAAAGATACGCAGTATTTT | CASSSLAAGGPKDTQYF
many | NA | TRBJ2-3 | TRBV20-1 | TGCAGTGCTAGGATAGTGGGATCTAGCACAGATACGCAGTATTTT | CSARIVGSSTDTQYF
NA | TRBD1 | TRBJ2-1 | TRBV5-1 | TGCGCCAGCAGCTTGTCACCGACCGGGACAGGGAATTACAATGAGCAGTTCTTC | CASSLSPTGTGNYNEQFF
few | TRBD1 | TRBJ2-3 | TRBV6-5 | TGTGCCAGCTCCCCTGGACAGGGCGTTTCAGATACGCAGTATTTT | CASSPGQGVSDTQYF
many | TRBD1 | TRBJ2-7 | TRBV7-9 | TGTGCCAGCAGTTTTGGACAGGCCTACGAGCAGTACTTC | CASSFGQAYEQYF
few | NA | TRBJ1-1 | TRBV6-6 | TGTGCCAGCAGTTACGTGTTAGGGTTGAACACTGAAGCTTTCTTT | CASSYVLGLNTEAFF
few | TRBD2 | TRBJ2-3 | TRBV14 | TGTGCCAGCAGTCGTAGCGGGGTTACGCAGTATTTT | CASSRSGVTQYF
few | NA | TRBJ1-2 | TRBV6-5 | TGTGCCAGCAGTTCGCACTATGGCTACACCTTC | CASSSHYGYTF